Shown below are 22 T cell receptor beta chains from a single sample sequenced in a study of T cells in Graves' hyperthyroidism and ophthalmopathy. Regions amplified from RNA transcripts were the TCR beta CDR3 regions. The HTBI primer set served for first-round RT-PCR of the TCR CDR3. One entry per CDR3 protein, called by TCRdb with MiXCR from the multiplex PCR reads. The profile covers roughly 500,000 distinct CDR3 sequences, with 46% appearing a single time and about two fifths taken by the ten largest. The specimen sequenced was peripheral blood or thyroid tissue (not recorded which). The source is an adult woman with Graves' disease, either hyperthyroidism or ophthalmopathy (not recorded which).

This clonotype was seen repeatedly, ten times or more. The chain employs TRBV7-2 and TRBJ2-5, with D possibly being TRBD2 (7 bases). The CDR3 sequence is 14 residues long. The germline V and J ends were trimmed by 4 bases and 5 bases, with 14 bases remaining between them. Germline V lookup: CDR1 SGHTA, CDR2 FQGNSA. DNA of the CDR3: TGTGCCAGCAGCTGGAGGGAGGGGGGTGAGACCCAGTACTTC. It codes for CASSWREGGETQYF.

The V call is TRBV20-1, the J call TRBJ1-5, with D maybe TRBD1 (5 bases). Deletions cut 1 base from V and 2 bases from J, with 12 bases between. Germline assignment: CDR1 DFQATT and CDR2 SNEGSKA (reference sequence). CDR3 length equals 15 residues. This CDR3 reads CSARGRGRGNQPQHF. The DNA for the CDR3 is TGCAGTGCTAGAGGAAGGGGCCGTGGCAATCAGCCCCAGCATTTT.

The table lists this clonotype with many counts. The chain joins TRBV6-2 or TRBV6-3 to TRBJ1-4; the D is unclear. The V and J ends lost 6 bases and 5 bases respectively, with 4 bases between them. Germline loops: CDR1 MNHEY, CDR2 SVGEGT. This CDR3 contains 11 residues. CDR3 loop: CASRENEKLFF. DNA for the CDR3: TGTGCCAGCAGAGAAAATGAAAAACTGTTTTTT.

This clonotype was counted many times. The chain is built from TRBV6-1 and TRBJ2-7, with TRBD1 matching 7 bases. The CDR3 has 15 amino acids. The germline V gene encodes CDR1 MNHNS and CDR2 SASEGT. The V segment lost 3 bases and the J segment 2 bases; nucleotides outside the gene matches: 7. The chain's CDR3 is CASSENPGQTYEQYF. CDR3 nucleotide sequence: TGTGCCAGCAGTGAGAACCCGGGACAGACCTACGAGCAGTACTTC.

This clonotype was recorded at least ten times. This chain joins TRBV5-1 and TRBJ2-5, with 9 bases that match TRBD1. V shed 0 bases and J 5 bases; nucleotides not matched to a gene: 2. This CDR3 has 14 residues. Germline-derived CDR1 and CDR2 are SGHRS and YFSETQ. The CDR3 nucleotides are TGCGCCAGCAGCTTGGACAGGGGGCCTGAGACCCAGTACTTC. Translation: CASSLDRGPETQYF.

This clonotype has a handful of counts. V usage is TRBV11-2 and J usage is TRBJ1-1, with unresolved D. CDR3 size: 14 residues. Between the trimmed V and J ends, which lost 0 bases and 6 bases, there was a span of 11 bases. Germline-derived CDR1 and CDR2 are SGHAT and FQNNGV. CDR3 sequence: CASSLEWHPAEAFF. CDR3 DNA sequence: TGTGCCAGCAGCTTAGAATGGCATCCTGCTGAAGCTTTCTTT.

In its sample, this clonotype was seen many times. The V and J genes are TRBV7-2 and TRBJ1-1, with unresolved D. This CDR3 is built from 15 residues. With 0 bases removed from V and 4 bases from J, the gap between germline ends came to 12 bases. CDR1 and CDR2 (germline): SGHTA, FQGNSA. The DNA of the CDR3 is TGTGCCAGCAGCTTAGCGCTTCCGGGAACCACTGAAGCTTTCTTT. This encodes CASSLALPGTTEAFF.

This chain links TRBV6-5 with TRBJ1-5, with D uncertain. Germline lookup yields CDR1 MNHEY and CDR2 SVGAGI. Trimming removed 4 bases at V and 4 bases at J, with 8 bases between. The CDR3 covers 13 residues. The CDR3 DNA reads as TGTGCCAGCAGTTCACAGCAGAATCAGCCCCAGCATTTT. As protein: CASSSQQNQPQHF.

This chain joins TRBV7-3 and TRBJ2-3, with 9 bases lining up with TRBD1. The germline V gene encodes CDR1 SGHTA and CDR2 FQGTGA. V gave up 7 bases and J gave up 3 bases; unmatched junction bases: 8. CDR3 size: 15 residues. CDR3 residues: CASMAGQGATDTQYF. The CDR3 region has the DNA TGTGCCAGCATGGCGGGACAGGGAGCTACAGATACGCAGTATTTT.

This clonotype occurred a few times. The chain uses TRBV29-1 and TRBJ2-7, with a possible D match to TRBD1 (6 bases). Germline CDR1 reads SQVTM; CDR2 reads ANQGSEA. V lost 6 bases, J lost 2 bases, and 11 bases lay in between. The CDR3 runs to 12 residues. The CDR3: CSVLDRTYEQYF. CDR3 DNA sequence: TGCAGCGTCCTCGACAGGACCTACGAGCAGTACTTC.

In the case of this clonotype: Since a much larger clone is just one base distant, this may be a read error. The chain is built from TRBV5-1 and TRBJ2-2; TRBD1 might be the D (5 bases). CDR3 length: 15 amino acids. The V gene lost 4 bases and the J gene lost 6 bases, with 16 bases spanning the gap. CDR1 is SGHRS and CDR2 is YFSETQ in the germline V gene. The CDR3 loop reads CASSVKAGFAGELFF. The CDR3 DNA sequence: TGCGCCAGCAGCGTAAAGGCAGGGTTCGCCGGGGAGCTGTTTTTT.

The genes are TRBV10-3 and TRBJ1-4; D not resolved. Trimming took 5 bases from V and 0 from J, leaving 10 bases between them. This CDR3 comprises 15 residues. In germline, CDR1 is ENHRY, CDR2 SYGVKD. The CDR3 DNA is TGTGCCATCAGTCCGGGAGGTCCAACTAATGAAAAACTGTTTTTT. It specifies CAISPGGPTNEKLFF.

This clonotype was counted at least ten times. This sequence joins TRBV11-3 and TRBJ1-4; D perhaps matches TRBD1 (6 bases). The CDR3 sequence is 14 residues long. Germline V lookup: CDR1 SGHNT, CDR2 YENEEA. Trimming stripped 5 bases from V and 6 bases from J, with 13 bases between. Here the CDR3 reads CASSLLSGDEKLFF. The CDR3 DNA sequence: TGTGCCAGCAGCCTCCTCTCAGGGGATGAAAAACTGTTTTTT.

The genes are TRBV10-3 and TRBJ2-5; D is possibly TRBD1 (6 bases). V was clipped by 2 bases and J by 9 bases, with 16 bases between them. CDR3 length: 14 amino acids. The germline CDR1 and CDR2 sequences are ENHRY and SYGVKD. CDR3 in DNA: TGTGCCATCAGTGAGAGGGGGTTGGGATCTTCCCAGTACTTC. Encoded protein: CAISERGLGSSQYF.

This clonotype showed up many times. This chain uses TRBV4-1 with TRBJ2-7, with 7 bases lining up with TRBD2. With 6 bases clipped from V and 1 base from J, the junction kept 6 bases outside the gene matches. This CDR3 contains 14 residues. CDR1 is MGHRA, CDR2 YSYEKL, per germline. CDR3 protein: CASRAWGGSYEQYF. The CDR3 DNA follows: TGCGCCAGCAGGGCCTGGGGGGGATCCTACGAGCAGTACTTC.

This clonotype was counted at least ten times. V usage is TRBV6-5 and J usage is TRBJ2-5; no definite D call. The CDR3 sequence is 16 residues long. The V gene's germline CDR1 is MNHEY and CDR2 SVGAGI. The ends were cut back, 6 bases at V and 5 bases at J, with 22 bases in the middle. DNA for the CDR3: TGTGCCAGCAGCACCGAAGGACGGAACCCGAGGGAGACCCAGTACTTC. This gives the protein CASSTEGRNPRETQYF.

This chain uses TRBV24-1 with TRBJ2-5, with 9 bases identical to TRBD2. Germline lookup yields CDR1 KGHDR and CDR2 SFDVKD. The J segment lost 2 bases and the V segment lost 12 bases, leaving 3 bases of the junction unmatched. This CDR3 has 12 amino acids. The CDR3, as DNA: TGTGCCCCGACTAGCGGACAAGAGACCCAGTACTTC. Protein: CAPTSGQETQYF.

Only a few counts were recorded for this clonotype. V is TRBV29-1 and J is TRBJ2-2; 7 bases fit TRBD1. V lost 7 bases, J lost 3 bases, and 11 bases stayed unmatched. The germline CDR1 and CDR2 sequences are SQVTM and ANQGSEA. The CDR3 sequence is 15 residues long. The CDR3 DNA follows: TGCAGCGCTATGATGGGGGACAGATACACCGGGGAGCTGTTTTTT. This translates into CSAMMGDRYTGELFF.

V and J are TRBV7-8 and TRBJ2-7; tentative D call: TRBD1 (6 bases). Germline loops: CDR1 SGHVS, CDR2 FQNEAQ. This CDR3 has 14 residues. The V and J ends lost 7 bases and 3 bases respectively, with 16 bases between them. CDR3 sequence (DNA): TGTGCCAGCACCATGGGGGCTGGGGGCTACGAGCAGTACTTC. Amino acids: CASTMGAGGYEQYF.

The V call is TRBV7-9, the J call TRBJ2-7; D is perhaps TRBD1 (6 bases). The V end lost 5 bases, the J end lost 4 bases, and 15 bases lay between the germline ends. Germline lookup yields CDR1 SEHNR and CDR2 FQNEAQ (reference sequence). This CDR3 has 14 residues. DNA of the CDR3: TGTGCCAGCAGCGTACGACAGAGGGGGTACGAGCAGTACTTC. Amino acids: CASSVRQRGYEQYF.

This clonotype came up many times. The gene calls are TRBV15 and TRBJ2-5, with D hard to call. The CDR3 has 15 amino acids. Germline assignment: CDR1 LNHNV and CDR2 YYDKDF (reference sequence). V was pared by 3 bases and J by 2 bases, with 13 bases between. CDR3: CATSSPKVYQETQYF. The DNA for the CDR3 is TGTGCCACCAGCAGCCCTAAGGTATATCAAGAGACCCAGTACTTC.

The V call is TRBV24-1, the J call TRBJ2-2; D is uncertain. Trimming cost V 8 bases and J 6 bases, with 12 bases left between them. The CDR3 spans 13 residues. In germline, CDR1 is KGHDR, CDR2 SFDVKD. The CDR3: CATMGLLSGELFF. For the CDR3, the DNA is TGTGCCACCATGGGCCTTCTGTCCGGGGAGCTGTTTTTT.